Presented here are 15 T cell receptor beta chains from one specimen sequenced in a study of CD8+CD57+ T cells in acquired aplastic anemia. Sequenced patients had shown CD8+CD57+ cell expansion by flow cytometry. Profiling of TCR beta VDJ combinations and CDR3 sequences used genomic DNA as template. TCRdb reanalysed the reads using MiXCR and keeps one entry per CDR3 protein. The table lists about 180,000 distinct CDR3 sequences, 47% of them singletons. Sequences were obtained from sorted CD4+, CD8+, or CD8+CD57+ T cells (not recorded which) from PBMCs. All receptors derive from a human donor with aplastic anemia.

This clonotype was seen a handful of times. The rearrangement links TRBV6-2 or TRBV6-3 to TRBJ2-2; D gene uncertain. The germline CDR1 and CDR2 sequences are MNHEY and SVGEGT. The CDR3 has 16 residues. V was shortened by 5 bases and J by 0 bases, with 13 bases between the two germline ends. The DNA of the CDR3 is TGTGCCAGCAGTCAAATCAGGATCTCGAACACCGGGGAGCTGTTTTTT. Translated, it gives CASSQIRISNTGELFF.

The gene calls are TRBV27 and TRBJ1-2; D possibly corresponds to TRBD1 (5 bases). This CDR3 has 14 residues. V was pared by 5 bases and J by 13 bases, with 23 bases between. Germline lookup yields CDR1 MNHEY and CDR2 SMNVEV (reference sequence). The CDR3 spells CASSPSDRLGAVTF. As DNA, the CDR3 is TGTGCCAGCAGTCCCTCAGACAGATTAGGTGCGGTCACCTTC.

V gene TRBV4-1 combines with J gene TRBJ2-2, with no clear D. Per germline, CDR1 MGHRA and CDR2 YSYEKL. The CDR3 extends over 16 amino acids. V lost 0 bases, J lost 1 base, and 9 bases lay in between. This CDR3 is CASSQEYLWNTGELFF. CDR3 DNA sequence: TGCGCCAGCAGCCAAGAATATCTGTGGAACACCGGGGAGCTGTTTTTT.

This clonotype was detected many times. The genes are TRBV2 and TRBJ1-2, with D unresolved. The CDR3 runs to 12 residues. Trimming pared 3 bases from V and 1 base from J, leaving 3 bases between. Germline assignment: CDR1 SNHLY and CDR2 FYNNEI. The CDR3 region has the DNA TGTGCCAGCAGTGAGAGTAACTATGGCTACACCTTC. Its translation is CASSESNYGYTF.

This clonotype was seen a handful of times. V gene TRBV6-2 or TRBV6-3 combines with J gene TRBJ2-5; 14 nucleotides match TRBD2. Germline CDR1 MNHEY, CDR2 SVGEGT. The CDR3 has 17 residues. V was pared by 5 bases and J by 3 bases, with 8 bases of the junction left unmatched. The CDR3 DNA follows: TGTGCCAGCAGTATGACTAGCGGGGGGGCTGGGGAAGAGACCCAGTACTTC. Residues: CASSMTSGGAGEETQYF.

Concerning this clonotype: A much larger clonotype is one base distant, so this may be a read error. V is TRBV5-1 and J is TRBJ1-2; TRBD1 matches at 8 bases. The CDR3 totals 15 residues. The germline V gene has CDR1 SGHRS and CDR2 YFSETQ. The CDR3 bases are TGTGCCAGCAGTTACTCGACGGTCAGGGGGCAAGGCTACACCTTC. It is translated as CASSYSTVRGQGYTF.

This clonotype turned up a few times. V is TRBV19 and J is TRBJ1-1, with D possibly TRBD1 on 5 matching bases. The germline V gene encodes CDR1 LNHDA and CDR2 SQIVND (reference sequence). The CDR3 totals 13 residues. Trimming took 6 bases from V and 6 from J, leaving 14 bases between them. The CDR3 loop reads CASRPSRGAEAFF. The DNA of the CDR3 is TGTGCCAGTAGACCTAGCAGAGGGGCTGAAGCTTTCTTT. The full variable domain, with the rest looked up from reference TRBV19 and TRBJ1-1, is DGGITQSPKYLFRKEGQNVTLSCEQNLNHDAMYWYRQDPGQGLRLIYYSQIVNDFQKGDIAEGYSVSREKKESFPLTVTSAQKNPTAFYLCASRPSRGAEAFFGQGTRLTVV.

This sequence joins TRBV28 and TRBJ1-2; the match to TRBD1 covers 9 bases. Germline CDR1 is MDHEN and CDR2 is SYDVKM. The CDR3 is 16 residues long. V lost 5 bases, J lost 3 bases, and 10 bases stayed unmatched. Here the CDR3 reads CASSEDRGRAHYGYTF. In DNA form, the CDR3 reads TGTGCCAGCAGTGAGGACAGGGGAAGGGCTCACTATGGCTACACCTTC.

At least ten counts were recorded for this clonotype. The CDR3 DNA reads TGTGCCAGCAGCTCGGAATACGAGCAGTACTTC. It is translated as CASSSEYEQYF. The rearrangement joins TRBV7-9 to TRBJ2-7; D ambiguous. This CDR3 region has 11 residues. Trimming took off 4 bases at V and 4 bases at J, with 5 bases between the two ends. Germline-derived CDR1 and CDR2 are SEHNR and FQNEAQ (reference sequence). The variable domain in full, completed from reference TRBV7-9 and TRBJ2-7, reads DTGVSQNPRHKITKRGQNVTFRCDPISEHNRLYWYRQTLGQGPEFLTYFQNEAQLEKSRLLSDRFSAERPKGSFSTLEIQRTEQGDSAMYLCASSSEYEQYFGPGTRLTVT.

The chain couples TRBV10-3 to TRBJ2-5; TRBD1 aligns across 7 bases. CDR3 length: 16 amino acids. Germline values: CDR1 ENHRY, CDR2 SYGVKD. Trimming removed 0 bases from V and 0 bases from J; junction bases left unmatched: 4. The CDR3 region has the DNA TGTGCCATCAGTGAGTCGAAGGGGGCGAACCAAGAGACCCAGTACTTC. It specifies CAISESKGANQETQYF.

V is TRBV10-3 and J is TRBJ2-7; the D is unclear. The V gene's germline CDR1 is ENHRY and CDR2 SYGVKD. This CDR3 region has 11 residues. The ends were cut back, 3 bases at V and 8 bases at J, with 8 bases in the middle. The CDR3 protein is CAISESPKQYF. The CDR3 DNA is TGTGCCATCAGTGAATCCCCTAAGCAGTACTTC.

This clonotype was seen many times. The gene calls are TRBV12-3 or TRBV12-4 and TRBJ1-2; D is uncertain. The CDR3 runs 12 residues. The ends were cut back, 7 bases at V and 7 bases at J, with 13 bases in the middle. The CDR3 DNA is TGTGCCAGCACCCGCGTGAGTGGTGGCTACACCTTC. It translates to CASTRVSGGYTF.

A note on this clonotype: At one boundary the junction diverges from the germline segment, which might be a read error. The J gene is TRBJ2-7, the V gene TRBV11-2, with 9 bases identical to TRBD2. CDR3 length: 16 residues. Germline V CDR1 and CDR2: SGHAT, FQNNGV. DNA for the CDR3: TGCGCCAGCAGCTTTGGGGGGACTAGCCTTGCCTACGAGCAGTACTTC. Its protein is CASSFGGTSLAYEQYF.

The rearrangement links TRBV10-2 to TRBJ1-6; D call uncertain. Germline loops: CDR1 WSHSY, CDR2 SAAADI. The ends were cut back, 6 bases at V and 5 bases at J, with 11 bases in the middle. The CDR3 spans 14 residues. As DNA, the CDR3 is TGCGCCAGCAGATCCGGACGGAATAATTCACCCCTCCACTTT. Its translation is CASRSGRNNSPLHF.

The rearrangement links TRBV10-3 to TRBJ2-3; tentative D call: TRBD2 (8 bases). Germline V gives CDR1 ENHRY, CDR2 SYGVKD. The CDR3 has 15 amino acids. V was trimmed by 6 bases and J by 4 bases, leaving 17 bases between them. CDR3 in amino acids: CAISGGGTAADTQYF. Written as DNA, the CDR3 is TGTGCCATCAGCGGGGGGGGGACAGCCGCAGATACGCAGTATTTT.